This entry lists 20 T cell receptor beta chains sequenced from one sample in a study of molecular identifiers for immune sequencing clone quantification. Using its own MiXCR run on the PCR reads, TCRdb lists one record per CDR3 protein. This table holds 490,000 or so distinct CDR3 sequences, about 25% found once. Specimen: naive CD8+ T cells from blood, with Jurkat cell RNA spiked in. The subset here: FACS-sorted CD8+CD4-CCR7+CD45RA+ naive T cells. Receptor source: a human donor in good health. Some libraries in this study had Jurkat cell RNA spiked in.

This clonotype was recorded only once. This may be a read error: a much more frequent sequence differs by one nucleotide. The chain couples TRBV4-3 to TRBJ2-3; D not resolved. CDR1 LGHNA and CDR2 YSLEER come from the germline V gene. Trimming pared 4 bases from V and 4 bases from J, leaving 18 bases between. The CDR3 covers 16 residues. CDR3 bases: TGCGCCAGCAGCCCCACCGAGGTCCCGAGGCCAGATACGCAGTATTTT. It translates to CASSPTEVPRPDTQYF.

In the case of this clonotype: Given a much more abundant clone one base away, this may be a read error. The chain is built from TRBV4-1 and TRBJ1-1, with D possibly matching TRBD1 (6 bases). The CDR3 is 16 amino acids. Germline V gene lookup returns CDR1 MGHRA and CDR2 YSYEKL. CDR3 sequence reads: CASSQEPGATYTEASF. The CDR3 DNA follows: TGCGCCAGCAGCCAAGAGCCAGGGGCTACCTACACTGAAGCTTCCTTT.

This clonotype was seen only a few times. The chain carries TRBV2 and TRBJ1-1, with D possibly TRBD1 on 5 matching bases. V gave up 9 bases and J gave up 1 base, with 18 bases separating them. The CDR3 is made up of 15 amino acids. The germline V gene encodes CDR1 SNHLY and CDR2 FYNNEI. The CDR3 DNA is TGTGCCAGGGAGGTACGGACCGGGGCGAACACTGAAGCTTTCTTT. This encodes CAREVRTGANTEAFF.

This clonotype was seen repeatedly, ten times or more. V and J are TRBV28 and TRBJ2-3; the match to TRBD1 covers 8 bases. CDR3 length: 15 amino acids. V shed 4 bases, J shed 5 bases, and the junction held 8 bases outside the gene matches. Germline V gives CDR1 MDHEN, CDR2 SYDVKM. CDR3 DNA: TGTGCCAGCAGTTCCGGACAGGGCGGGATAGATACGCAGTATTTT. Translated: CASSSGQGGIDTQYF. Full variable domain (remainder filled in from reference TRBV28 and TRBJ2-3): DVKVTQSSRYLVKRTGEKVFLECVQDMDHENMFWYRQDPGLGLRLIYFSYDVKMKEKGDIPEGYSVSREKKERFSLILESASTNQTSMYLCASSSGQGGIDTQYFGPGTRLTVL.

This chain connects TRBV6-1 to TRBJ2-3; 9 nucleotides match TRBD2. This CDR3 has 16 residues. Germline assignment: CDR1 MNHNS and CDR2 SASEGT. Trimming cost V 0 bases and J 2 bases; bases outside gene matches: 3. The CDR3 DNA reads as TGTGCCAGCAGTGAAGCAACTAGCGGGCTCACAGATACGCAGTATTTT. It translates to CASSEATSGLTDTQYF.

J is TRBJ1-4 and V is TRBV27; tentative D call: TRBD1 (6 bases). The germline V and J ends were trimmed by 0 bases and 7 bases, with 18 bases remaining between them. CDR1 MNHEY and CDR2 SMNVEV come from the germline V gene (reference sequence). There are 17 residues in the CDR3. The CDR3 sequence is CASSLSGGLEFGEKLFF. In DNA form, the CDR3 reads TGTGCCAGCAGTTTATCAGGGGGTCTTGAATTTGGTGAAAAACTGTTTTTT. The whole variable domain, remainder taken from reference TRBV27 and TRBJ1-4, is EAQVTQNPRYLITVTGKKLTVTCSQNMNHEYMSWYRQDPGLGLRQIYYSMNVEVTDKGDVPEGYKVSRKEKRNFPLILESPSPNQTSLYFCASSLSGGLEFGEKLFFGSGTQLSVL.

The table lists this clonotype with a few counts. CDR3: CSARLGRPAGGYYGYTF. As DNA, the CDR3 is TGCAGTGCTAGATTAGGCCGGCCAGCGGGAGGATACTATGGCTACACCTTC. The gene calls are TRBV20-1 and TRBJ1-2; D uncertain. Germline CDR1 and CDR2: DFQATT and SNEGSKA (reference sequence). Trimming shortened V by 2 bases and J by 3 bases, and 22 bases separated the two germline ends. The CDR3 contains 17 residues.

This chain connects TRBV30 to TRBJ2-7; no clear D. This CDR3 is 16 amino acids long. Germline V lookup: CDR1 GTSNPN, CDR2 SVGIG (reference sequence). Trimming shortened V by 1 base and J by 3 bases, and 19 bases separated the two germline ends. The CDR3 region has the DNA TGTGCCTGGAGTGAAAGGCTTCCATCTCCAGACTACGAGCAGTACTTC. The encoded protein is CAWSERLPSPDYEQYF.

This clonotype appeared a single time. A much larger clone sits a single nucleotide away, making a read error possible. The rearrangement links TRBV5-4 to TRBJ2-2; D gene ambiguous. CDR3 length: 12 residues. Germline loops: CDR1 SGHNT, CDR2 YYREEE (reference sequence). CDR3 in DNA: TGTGCCATCAGCCCTCCGAACGGGGAGCTGTTTTTT. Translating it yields CAISPPNGELFF.

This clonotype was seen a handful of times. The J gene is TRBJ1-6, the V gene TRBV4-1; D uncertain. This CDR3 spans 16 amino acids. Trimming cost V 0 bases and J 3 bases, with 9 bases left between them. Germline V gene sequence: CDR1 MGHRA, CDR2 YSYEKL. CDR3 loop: CASSQEGFIYNSPLHF. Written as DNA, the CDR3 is TGCGCCAGCAGCCAAGAGGGCTTCATCTATAATTCACCCCTCCACTTT.

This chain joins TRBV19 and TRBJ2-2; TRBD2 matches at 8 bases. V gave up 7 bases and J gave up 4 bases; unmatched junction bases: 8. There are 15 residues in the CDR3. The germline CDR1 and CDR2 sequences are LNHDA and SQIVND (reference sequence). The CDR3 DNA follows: TGTGCCAGTAACCCCGGGGGGGTGGGCACCGGGGAGCTGTTTTTT. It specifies CASNPGGVGTGELFF. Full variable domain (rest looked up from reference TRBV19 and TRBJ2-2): DGGITQSPKYLFRKEGQNVTLSCEQNLNHDAMYWYRQDPGQGLRLIYYSQIVNDFQKGDIAEGYSVSREKKESFPLTVTSAQKNPTAFYLCASNPGGVGTGELFFGEGSRLTVL.

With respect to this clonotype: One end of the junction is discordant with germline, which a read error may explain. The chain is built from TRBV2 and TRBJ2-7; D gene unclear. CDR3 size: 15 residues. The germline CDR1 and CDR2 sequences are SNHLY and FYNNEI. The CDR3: CASSAMFTNHREQYF. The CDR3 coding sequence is TGTGCCAGTAGTGCGATGTTCACGAACCACCGCGAGCAGTACTTC.

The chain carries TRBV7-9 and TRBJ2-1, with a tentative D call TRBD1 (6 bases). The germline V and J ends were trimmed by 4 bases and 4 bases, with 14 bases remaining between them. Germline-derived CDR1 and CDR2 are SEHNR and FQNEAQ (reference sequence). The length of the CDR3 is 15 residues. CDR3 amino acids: CASSSQGASYNEQFF. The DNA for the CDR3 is TGTGCCAGCAGCTCACAGGGAGCTTCGTACAATGAGCAGTTCTTC.

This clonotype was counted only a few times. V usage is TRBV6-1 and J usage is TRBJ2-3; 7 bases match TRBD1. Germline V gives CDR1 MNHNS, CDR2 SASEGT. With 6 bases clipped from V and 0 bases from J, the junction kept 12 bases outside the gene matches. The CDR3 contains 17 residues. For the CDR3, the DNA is TGTGCCAGCAGAGAATACACCGGGACAGCGAGCACAGATACGCAGTATTTT. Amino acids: CASREYTGTASTDTQYF.

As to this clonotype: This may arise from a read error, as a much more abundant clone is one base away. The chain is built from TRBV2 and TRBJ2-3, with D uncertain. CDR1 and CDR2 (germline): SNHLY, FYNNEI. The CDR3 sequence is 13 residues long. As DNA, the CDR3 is TGTACCAGCAGTGAAGCGCTAGGGTATACGCAGTATTTT. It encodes CTSSEALGYTQYF.

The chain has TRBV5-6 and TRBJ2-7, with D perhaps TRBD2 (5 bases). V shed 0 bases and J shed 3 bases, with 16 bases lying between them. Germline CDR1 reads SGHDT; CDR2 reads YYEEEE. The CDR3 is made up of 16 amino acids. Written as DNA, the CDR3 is TGTGCCAGCAGCTTGGATCGGGGTTGGGTAAGCTACGAGCAGTACTTC. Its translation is CASSLDRGWVSYEQYF. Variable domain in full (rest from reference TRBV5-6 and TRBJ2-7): DAGVTQSPTHLIKTRGQQVTLRCSPKSGHDTVSWYQQALGQGPQFIFQYYEEEERQRGNFPDRFSGHQFPNYSSELNVNALLLGDSALYLCASSLDRGWVSYEQYFGPGTRLTVT.

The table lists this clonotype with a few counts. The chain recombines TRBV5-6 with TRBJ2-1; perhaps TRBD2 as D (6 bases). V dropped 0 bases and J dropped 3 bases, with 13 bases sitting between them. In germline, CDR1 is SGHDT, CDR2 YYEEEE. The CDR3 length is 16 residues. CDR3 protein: CASSLVRLAIYNEQFF. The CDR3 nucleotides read TGTGCCAGCAGCTTGGTGAGGCTAGCGATCTACAATGAGCAGTTCTTC.

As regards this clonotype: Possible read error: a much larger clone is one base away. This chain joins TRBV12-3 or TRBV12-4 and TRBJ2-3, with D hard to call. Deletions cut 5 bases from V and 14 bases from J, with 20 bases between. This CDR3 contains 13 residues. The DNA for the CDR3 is TGTGCCAGCAGTATCCTGTCACAGATTGGGCGGTATTTT. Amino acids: CASSILSQIGRYF.

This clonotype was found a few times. In DNA, the CDR3 is TGTGCCAGCAGTTACGAGAGAGGGGGGGATCAGCCCCAGCATTTT. It codes for CASSYERGGDQPQHF. J is TRBJ1-5 and V is TRBV6-6; maybe TRBD1 (6 bases). The CDR3 runs to 15 residues. Trimming removed 2 bases from V and 5 bases from J, with 13 bases in between. CDR1 is MNHNY, CDR2 SVGAGI, per germline (reference sequence).

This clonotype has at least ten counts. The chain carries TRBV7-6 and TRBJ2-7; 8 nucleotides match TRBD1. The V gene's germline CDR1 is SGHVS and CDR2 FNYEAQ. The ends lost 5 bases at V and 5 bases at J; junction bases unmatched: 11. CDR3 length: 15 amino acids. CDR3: CASSPATGAQDEQYF. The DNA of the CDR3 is TGTGCCAGCAGCCCCGCGACAGGGGCACAGGACGAGCAGTACTTC.